These 17 T cell receptor beta chains came from one sample sequenced in a study of early T cells in non-severe SARS-CoV-2 infection. TCRdb used MiXCR to reprocess the 5' RACE reads, holding one entry per CDR3 protein. The sample has 60,000 or so distinct CDR3 sequences, about an eighth seen once. Sample: whole blood. These TCRs come from an adult who was a healthcare worker with PCR-confirmed SARS-CoV-2 infection or an uninfected control (not recorded which).

This clonotype appeared a few times. A read error may account for a junction end that differs from germline. This chain joins TRBV2 and TRBJ2-1; D is uncertain. CDR1 SNHLY and CDR2 FYNNEI come from the germline V gene. CDR3 length: 11 amino acids. The CDR3 region is CASIEADEQFF. As DNA, the CDR3 is TGTGCCAGCATTGAAGCCGATGAGCAGTTCTTC.

In this sample, this clonotype turned up a few times. The chain has TRBV7-6 and TRBJ2-1; 14 nucleotides agree with TRBD2. The length of the CDR3 is 19 residues. The germline CDR1 and CDR2 sequences are SGHVS and FNYEAQ. J lost 7 bases, V lost 1 base, and 12 bases had no gene match. The CDR3 loop is CASSLGLAGGPGPPNEQFF. The CDR3 DNA is TGTGCCAGCAGCTTAGGACTAGCGGGGGGGCCTGGGCCGCCGAATGAGCAGTTCTTC.

The V and J genes are TRBV29-1 and TRBJ2-1; D might be TRBD2 (5 bases). The length of the CDR3 is 13 residues. Trimming stripped 4 bases from V and 0 bases from J, with 7 bases between. Germline V gene sequence: CDR1 SQVTM, CDR2 ANQGSEA. The CDR3 DNA follows: TGCAGCGTTGGGAGGATCTCCTACAATGAGCAGTTCTTC. Its translation: CSVGRISYNEQFF.

The chain couples TRBV9 to TRBJ2-3; D is undetermined. Trimming took off 2 bases at V and 0 bases at J, with 7 bases between the two ends. In germline, CDR1 is SGDLS, CDR2 YYNGEE. This CDR3 region has 14 residues. The CDR3, as DNA: TGTGCCAGCAGCGTTAACCCTAGCACAGATACGCAGTATTTT. Amino acid sequence: CASSVNPSTDTQYF. The variable domain in full, completed from reference TRBV9 and TRBJ2-3, reads DSGVTQTPKHLITATGQRVTLRCSPRSGDLSVYWYQQSLDQGLQFLIQYYNGEERAKGNILERFSAQQFPDLHSELNLSSLELGDSALYFCASSVNPSTDTQYFGPGTRLTVL.

This clonotype was seen more than once but under ten times. The V call is TRBV11-2, the J call TRBJ2-5, with D possibly matching TRBD1 (6 bases). The CDR3 totals 13 residues. Trimming removed 2 bases from V and 6 bases from J, with 10 bases in between. Germline assignment: CDR1 SGHAT and CDR2 FQNNGV. Written as DNA, the CDR3 is TGTGCCAGCAGCTTATCGCAGGGGAAGACCCAGTACTTC. This translates into CASSLSQGKTQYF.

The chain is built from TRBV28 and TRBJ2-5; D is perhaps TRBD2 (5 bases). V gave up 8 bases and J gave up 5 bases, with 15 bases separating them. Germline values: CDR1 MDHEN, CDR2 SYDVKM. This CDR3 comprises 13 residues. The CDR3 sequence is CASDSARGETQYF. The CDR3 DNA reads as TGTGCCAGCGACTCAGCTCGAGGGGAGACCCAGTACTTC.

This clonotype appeared many times. V and J are TRBV12-3 or TRBV12-4 and TRBJ2-5, with D unresolved. V gave up 6 bases and J gave up 3 bases, with 14 bases separating them. CDR3 length: 14 residues. As DNA, the CDR3 is TGTGCCAGCAGCCCAGACCTCTATGAAGAGACCCAGTACTTC. Its translation is CASSPDLYEETQYF.

This clonotype was seen a few times. This chain uses TRBV20-1 with TRBJ1-2, with TRBD1 matching 7 bases. This CDR3 is built from 13 residues. Germline loops: CDR1 DFQATT, CDR2 SNEGSKA (reference sequence). V shed 3 bases, J shed 8 bases, and the junction held 9 bases outside the gene matches. CDR3 coding DNA: TGCAGTGCTAGCGACAGGGAGAGTTTAGGCTACACCTTC. Amino acids: CSASDRESLGYTF.

The sample holds many counts of this clonotype. The chain has TRBV29-1 and TRBJ1-2; D is perhaps TRBD1 (6 bases). Trimming stripped 6 bases from V and 6 bases from J, with 14 bases between. Germline V gives CDR1 SQVTM, CDR2 ANQGSEA. The CDR3 covers 12 residues. For the CDR3, the DNA is TGCAGCGTCACAGGGACCAATGATGGCTACACCTTC. This encodes CSVTGTNDGYTF.

This clonotype came up many times. V and J are TRBV7-9 and TRBJ2-7; 7 bases agree with TRBD1. Germline V gene sequence: CDR1 SEHNR, CDR2 FQNEAQ (reference sequence). Germline trimming cut 6 bases from V and 2 bases from J; bases unmatched to any gene: 4. CDR3 length: 13 amino acids. This chain's CDR3 is CASSYGQAYEQYF. The CDR3 DNA is TGTGCCAGCAGTTACGGACAGGCCTACGAGCAGTACTTC. The variable domain in full, with the rest retrieved from reference TRBV7-9 and TRBJ2-7, is DTGVSQNPRHKITKRGQNVTFRCDPISEHNRLYWYRQTLGQGPEFLTYFQNEAQLEKSRLLSDRFSAERPKGSFSTLEIQRTEQGDSAMYLCASSYGQAYEQYFGPGTRLTVT.

This clonotype turned up a few times. The genes are TRBV7-9 and TRBJ2-2; TRBD2 aligns across 7 bases. V lost 1 base to trimming and J lost 4 bases; unmatched junction nucleotides: 9. The CDR3 sequence is 17 residues long. CDR1 and CDR2 from the germline V gene are SEHNR and FQNEAQ (reference sequence). CDR3 DNA: TGTGCCAGCAGCTTAGGGGGGACTACCCCTCGCACCGGGGAGCTGTTTTTT. Its translation is CASSLGGTTPRTGELFF.

This clonotype was observed a handful of times. The gene calls are TRBV30 and TRBJ1-5; D is possibly TRBD1 (5 bases). The CDR3 totals 14 residues. Trimming took 3 bases from V and 2 from J, leaving 11 bases between them. The germline V gene encodes CDR1 GTSNPN and CDR2 SVGIG (reference sequence). The CDR3 loop reads CAWSLLGGNQPQHF. CDR3 coding DNA: TGTGCCTGGAGCCTTTTAGGGGGCAATCAGCCCCAGCATTTT.

Ten or more counts support this clonotype. J is TRBJ2-2 and V is TRBV7-9; D is possibly TRBD2 (5 bases). Per the germline V gene, CDR1 is SEHNR and CDR2 is FQNEAQ (reference sequence). There are 13 residues in the CDR3. Trimming stripped 6 bases from V and 7 bases from J, with 12 bases between. CDR3 in DNA: TGTGCCAGCAGTCTCGGAGGTAGCGGGGAGCTGTTTTTT. It codes for CASSLGGSGELFF.

This rearrangement joins TRBV5-1 to TRBJ2-3; TRBD1 matches at 7 bases. V was pared by 0 bases and J by 6 bases, with 7 bases of the junction left unmatched. Germline assignment: CDR1 SGHRS and CDR2 YFSETQ. This CDR3 is built from 15 residues. CDR3 residues: CASSLGGKGGDTQYF. The CDR3, as DNA: TGCGCCAGCAGCTTGGGAGGAAAAGGGGGCGATACGCAGTATTTT.

The genes are TRBV7-8 and TRBJ1-5, with TRBD1 as a possible D gene (6 bases). V lost 5 bases, J lost 0 bases, and 14 bases lay in between. This CDR3 region has 16 residues. The germline gives CDR1 SGHVS, CDR2 FQNEAQ. The CDR3 here is CASSPRQANSNQPQHF. The CDR3 DNA is TGTGCCAGCAGCCCAAGACAGGCAAATAGCAATCAGCCCCAGCATTTT. Based on the CDR3 plus reference TRBV7-8 and TRBJ1-5, the full variable domain is GAGVSQSPRYKVAKRGQDVALRCDPISGHVSLFWYQQALGQGPEFLTYFQNEAQLDKSGLPSDRFFAERPEGSVSTLKIQRTQQEDSAVYLCASSPRQANSNQPQHFGDGTRLSIL.

This sequence joins TRBV7-8 and TRBJ2-7, with D possibly TRBD2 on 6 matching bases. The length of the CDR3 is 15 residues. V lost 2 bases, J lost 2 bases, and 13 bases lay in between. The germline CDR1 and CDR2 sequences are SGHVS and FQNEAQ. In DNA, the CDR3 is TGTGCCAGCAGCTTAAGTCGGGGGTCCCCCTACGAGCAGTACTTC. It translates to CASSLSRGSPYEQYF.

The table lists this clonotype with many counts. The chain couples TRBV6-2 or TRBV6-3 to TRBJ1-2, with D tentatively TRBD1 (5 bases). The germline V gene encodes CDR1 MNHEY and CDR2 SVGEGT. The V end lost 6 bases, the J end lost 2 bases, and 10 bases lay between the germline ends. This CDR3 spans 13 amino acids. As DNA, the CDR3 is TGTGCCAGCAGCCGGGACGGAAACTATGGCTACACCTTC. Its translation is CASSRDGNYGYTF.